This passage covers 14 T cell receptor beta chains from one sample sequenced in a study of T cell responses to AZD1222 COVID-19 vaccine. The method was immunoSEQ multiplex PCR; TCRdb's version includes in-frame clones alone and lacks a portion of them. The top ten clones hold about 0.64% of a sample with 150,000 to 200,000 clones, 94% of them seen once. Sequences were derived from peripheral blood, sampled on day 0 of AZD1222 vaccination. These receptors were taken from an adult in good health.

CDR3 amino acids: CASSIGGSLYGYTF. CDR3 nucleotides: TGTGCCAGTAGTATTGGGGGATCTCTATATGGCTACACCTTC. V is TRBV19 and J is TRBJ1-2; tentative D call: TRBD1 (5 bases). The CDR3 runs 14 residues. V was cut by 3 bases and J by 5 bases, with 13 bases left in between. From germline, CDR1 is LNHDA and CDR2 SQIVND (reference sequence). Variable domain in full (rest from reference TRBV19 and TRBJ1-2): DGGITQSPKYLFRKEGQNVTLSCEQNLNHDAMYWYRQDPGQGLRLIYYSQIVNDFQKGDIAEGYSVSREKKESFPLTVTSAQKNPTAFYLCASSIGGSLYGYTFGSGTRLTVV.

V and J are TRBV6-5 and TRBJ1-6, with 7 nucleotides matching TRBD1. Germline CDR1 reads MNHEY; CDR2 reads SVGAGI. This CDR3 comprises 14 residues. The V and J ends lost 6 bases and 10 bases, in that order; junction bases with no gene match: 9. In nucleotides, the CDR3 is TGTGCCAGCAGGTGGGACAGTCTAGGGTCACCCCTCCACTTT. Amino acid sequence: CASRWDSLGSPLHF.

This clone has just one count. The genes are TRBV2 and TRBJ1-2; D is undetermined. The V gene's germline CDR1 is SNHLY and CDR2 FYNNEI. The CDR3 is made up of 12 amino acids. V lost 10 bases and J lost 6, with 15 bases in between. The CDR3 loop is CATRLGRNGYTF. The CDR3 DNA follows: TGTGCCACGCGTCTCGGGAGGAATGGCTACACCTTC.

The chain has TRBV28 and TRBJ2-7; 8 bases match TRBD1. CDR1 and CDR2 (germline): MDHEN, SYDVKM. Losses at the gene ends were 6 bases for V and 7 bases for J; bases not matched to a gene: 14. This CDR3 contains 15 residues. CDR3 sequence reads: CASSPFGQGAGEQYF. The DNA of the CDR3 is TGTGCCAGCAGCCCATTTGGGCAGGGGGCAGGGGAGCAGTACTTC.

This clone has only one observation. The chain recombines TRBV12-3 or TRBV12-4 with TRBJ1-1; D gene ambiguous. The CDR3 is 10 residues long. The CDR3 is CVTGYAEAFF. DNA for the CDR3: TGTGTGACGGGGTATGCTGAAGCTTTCTTT.

The V call is TRBV28, the J call TRBJ2-2; the D gene could be TRBD1 or TRBD2 (5 bases each). Germline-derived CDR1 and CDR2 are MDHEN and SYDVKM. The CDR3 covers 17 residues. V lost 6 bases, J lost 1 base, and 18 bases lay in between. CDR3 nucleotide sequence: TGTGCCAGCAGGTCCCCTTGGGGGAGTGAGAACACCGGGGAGCTGTTTTTT. Protein sequence: CASRSPWGSENTGELFF.

The chain employs TRBV5-5 and TRBJ2-4; tentative D call: TRBD2 (5 bases). V lost 2 bases, J lost 7 bases, and 10 bases lay in between. Per the germline V gene, CDR1 is SGHKS and CDR2 is YYEKEE (reference sequence). The CDR3 spans 13 residues. This CDR3 reads CASSFNGGNIQYF. DNA of the CDR3: TGTGCCAGCAGCTTCAACGGCGGGAACATTCAGTACTTC.

This clone was picked up one time. The CDR3 spells CAGTGGADTQYF. Here the CDR3 DNA reads TGTGCGGGGACAGGGGGTGCAGATACGCAGTATTTT. J is TRBJ2-3 and V is TRBV6-5; 11 bases are shared with TRBD1. The CDR3 is 12 amino acids. Germline assignment: CDR1 MNHEY and CDR2 SVGAGI.

The J gene is TRBJ1-5, the V gene TRBV28; D uncertain. V was cut by 3 bases and J by 4 bases, with 7 bases left in between. CDR3 size: 13 residues. Germline V gene sequence: CDR1 MDHEN, CDR2 SYDVKM. CDR3 bases: TGTGCCAGCAGTTTTCAGGTGAATCAGCCCCAGCATTTT. This gives the protein CASSFQVNQPQHF. The full variable domain, completed using reference TRBV28 and TRBJ1-5, is DVKVTQSSRYLVKRTGEKVFLECVQDMDHENMFWYRQDPGLGLRLIYFSYDVKMKEKGDIPEGYSVSREKKERFSLILESASTNQTSMYLCASSFQVNQPQHFGDGTRLSIL.

As for this clone: The junction and the germline gene differ at one end; a read error may be behind it. The rearrangement joins TRBV3-1 (or the pseudogene TRBV3-2) to TRBJ2-7; D is perhaps TRBD1 or TRBD2 (5 bases each). The length of the CDR3 is 14 residues. Germline V gene lookup returns CDR1 LGHDT and CDR2 YNNKEL (reference sequence). CDR3: CATSLGTSTYEQYF. The DNA of the CDR3 is TGTGCCACCAGCCTCGGGACGTCAACCTACGAGCAGTACTTC.

The rearrangement joins TRBV21-1 to TRBJ1-1. TRBV21-1 represents a pseudogene. This CDR3 has 12 amino acids. The CDR3 region is CASSILNTEAFF. The CDR3 DNA reads TGTGCCAGCAGCATATTGAACACTGAAGCTTTCTTT.

The chain joins TRBV18 to TRBJ1-5, with D hard to call. The CDR3 extends over 13 amino acids. Germline assignment: CDR1 KGHSH and CDR2 LQKENI. Trimming took 6 bases from V and 3 from J, leaving 9 bases between them. This CDR3 is CASSTRANQPQHF. In nucleotides, the CDR3 is TGTGCCAGCTCGACACGGGCCAATCAGCCCCAGCATTTT.

The chain carries TRBV15 and TRBJ1-5; a possible D gene is TRBD1 (6 bases). The CDR3 totals 15 residues. Looked up from germline, CDR1 is LNHNV and CDR2 is YYDKDF (reference sequence). Trimming pared 1 base from V and 9 bases from J, leaving 16 bases between. The CDR3 here is CATSRGRTEGVPQHF. For the CDR3, the DNA is TGTGCCACCAGCAGAGGGAGGACAGAAGGAGTGCCCCAGCATTTT.

This chain connects TRBV4-1 to TRBJ2-7; the D gene could be TRBD1 or TRBD2 (5 bases each). Deletions cut 4 bases from V and 3 bases from J, with 10 bases between. The CDR3 spans 13 residues. CDR1 MGHRA and CDR2 YSYEKL come from the germline V gene. CDR3 residues: CASSRDRFYEQYF. The CDR3 DNA sequence: TGCGCCAGCAGCCGGGACCGTTTCTACGAGCAGTACTTC.